This T cell receptor beta chain was found in a study of CXCR3-negative and CXCR3-positive naive CD8 T cells. Study outcomes and limitations: Partly lower CXCR3 expression followed cryopreservation, and most assays relied on fresh PBMCs. Comparably high diversity was seen in both naive subsets, and much lower diversity in memory CD8+ cells. Naive cells positive for CXCR3 carried more hydrophobic TRB CDR3s than CXCR3-negative ones.

Investigators sorted each CD8+ T cell subset in triplicate, taking approximately 300,000 cells each time. CD45RO-CCR7+CD27+CD95- characterized naive CD8+ T cells. Germline V gives CDR1 SGHKS, CDR2 YYEKEE (reference sequence). The CDR3 loop spans 14 amino acids. TRB cDNA libraries were made by UMI-labeled 5' RACE. TCRdb reprocessed the 5' RACE reads and keeps a single row for each CDR3 protein, giving no DNA. This sample carries around 88,000 distinct CDR3 sequences, with about 1% going to the ten biggest clones. Concerning this clonotype: No antigen is known for it.

The receptor comes from a human donor in good health. Some clones in this sample may be carry-over from other donors' samples. Source material: naive CXCR3+ CD8+ T cells from blood. The subset was: CD45RO-CCR7+CD27+CD95- naive CD8+ T cells expressing CXCR3 (TNR3+). The rearrangement joins TRBV5-5 to TRBJ2-1. The CDR3 loop reads CASSFLGRDDEQFF.